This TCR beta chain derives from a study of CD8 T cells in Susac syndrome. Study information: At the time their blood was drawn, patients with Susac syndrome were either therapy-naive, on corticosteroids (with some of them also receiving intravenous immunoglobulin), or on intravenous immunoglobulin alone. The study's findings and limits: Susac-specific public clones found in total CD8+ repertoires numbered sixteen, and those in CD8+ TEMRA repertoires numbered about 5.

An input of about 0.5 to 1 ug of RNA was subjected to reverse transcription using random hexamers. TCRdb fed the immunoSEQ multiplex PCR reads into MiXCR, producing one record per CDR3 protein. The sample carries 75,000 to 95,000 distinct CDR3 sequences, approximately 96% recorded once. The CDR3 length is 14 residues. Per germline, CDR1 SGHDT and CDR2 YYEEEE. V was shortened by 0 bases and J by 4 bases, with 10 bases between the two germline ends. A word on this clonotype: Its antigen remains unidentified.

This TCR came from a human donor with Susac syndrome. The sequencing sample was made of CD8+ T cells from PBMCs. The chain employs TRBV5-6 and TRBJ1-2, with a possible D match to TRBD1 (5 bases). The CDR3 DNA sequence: TGTGCCAGCAGCTTGGGGGGGTTAGCCTATGGCTACACCTTC. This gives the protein CASSLGGLAYGYTF.